A single sample gave rise to the 17 T cell receptor beta chains below, sequenced in a study of T-cell memory formation after mild COVID-19. TCRdb processed the 5' RACE reads anew with MiXCR; each CDR3 protein has one entry. The table has about 470,000 distinct CDR3 sequences, around a quarter seen once. Sequencing was carried out using PBMCs or a T cell subset sorted from them (not recorded which). The receptors come from an adult woman who had mild COVID-19 (a few samples of this study predate the infection). Cell type and time point are not known.

This chain links TRBV7-3 with TRBJ1-1; tentative D call: TRBD1 (5 bases). CDR1 and CDR2 (germline): SGHTA, FQGTGA. V lost 0 bases and J lost 6, with 11 bases in between. The CDR3 runs 14 residues. DNA of the CDR3: TGTGCCAGCAGCTTAACGGGGGGTTTGGCTGAAGCTTTCTTT. This codes for CASSLTGGLAEAFF.

The rearrangement links TRBV4-3 to TRBJ2-3; D might be TRBD2 (5 bases). Germline V gene lookup returns CDR1 LGHNA and CDR2 YSLEER. The CDR3 is 13 amino acids. V was pared by 0 bases and J by 5 bases, with 6 bases between. In nucleotides, the CDR3 is TGCGCCAGCAGCCAAGAGAGGGTAGATACGCAGTATTTT. Translated: CASSQERVDTQYF.

The chain recombines TRBV7-8 with TRBJ1-5, with unresolved D. V gave up 6 bases and J gave up 0 bases, with 9 bases separating them. Germline CDR1 reads SGHVS; CDR2 reads FQNEAQ. This CDR3 is built from 14 residues. CDR3 amino acids: CASSPAYSNQPQHF. Here the CDR3 DNA reads TGTGCCAGCAGTCCAGCATATAGCAATCAGCCCCAGCATTTT.

V and J are TRBV6-1 and TRBJ1-1, with D tentatively TRBD1 (5 bases). With 1 base removed from V and 5 bases from J, the gap between germline ends came to 11 bases. The CDR3 loop spans 14 amino acids. CDR1 is MNHNS, CDR2 SASEGT, per germline. The DNA for the CDR3 is TGTGCCAGCAGTGAAGGCGCAGGGAGGACTGAAGCTTTCTTT. This translates into CASSEGAGRTEAFF.

This clonotype was observed a few times. The chain combines TRBV9 with TRBJ1-1; D is unresolved. The V gene's germline CDR1 is SGDLS and CDR2 YYNGEE. V lost 4 bases to trimming and J lost 4 bases, with 11 bases between them. The CDR3 loop spans 13 amino acids. The CDR3 spells CASSSGPGTEAFF. CDR3 nucleotide sequence: TGTGCCAGCAGCTCTGGACCCGGCACTGAAGCTTTCTTT.

The rearrangement links TRBV3-1 to TRBJ2-5; TRBD2 matches 11 bases. The length of the CDR3 is 15 residues. V lost 5 bases to trimming and J lost 5 bases; unmatched junction nucleotides: 7. The V gene's germline CDR1 is LGHDT and CDR2 YNNKEL (reference sequence). CDR3 protein: CASSISGGARETQYF. CDR3 DNA sequence: TGTGCCAGCAGCATTAGCGGGGGGGCACGGGAGACCCAGTACTTC.

The sample holds a few counts of this clonotype. V usage is TRBV7-9 and J usage is TRBJ2-1, with 9 bases that match TRBD2. CDR3 size: 14 residues. CDR1 is SEHNR, CDR2 FQNEAQ, per germline (reference sequence). V shed 5 bases, J shed 5 bases, and the junction held 4 bases outside the gene matches. CDR3 residues: CASSQGLANNEQFF. CDR3 bases: TGTGCCAGCAGCCAGGGACTAGCCAACAATGAGCAGTTCTTC. The full variable domain, in which reference TRBV7-9 and TRBJ2-1 provide the parts outside the CDR3, is DTGVSQNPRHKITKRGQNVTFRCDPISEHNRLYWYRQTLGQGPEFLTYFQNEAQLEKSRLLSDRFSAERPKGSFSTLEIQRTEQGDSAMYLCASSQGLANNEQFFGPGTRLTVL.

The chain joins TRBV6-1 to TRBJ1-6; 7 positions match TRBD1. Germline V gene sequence: CDR1 MNHNS, CDR2 SASEGT. V trimming: 1 base; J trimming: 7 bases; junction bases outside the gene matches: 10. CDR3 length equals 17 residues. The CDR3 reads CASSEVWGRGPNSPLHF. The CDR3 bases are TGTGCCAGCAGTGAAGTTTGGGGAAGGGGGCCCAATTCACCCCTCCACTTT.

This clonotype was recorded only once. V is TRBV20-1 and J is TRBJ1-2; D is undetermined. The CDR3 totals 12 residues. Trimming left V 1 base short and J 6 bases short, with 9 bases between. The germline gives CDR1 DFQATT, CDR2 SNEGSKA (reference sequence). CDR3 sequence: CSARGQAHGYTF. The CDR3 DNA reads as TGCAGTGCTAGAGGTCAGGCTCATGGCTACACCTTC.

The V gene is TRBV7-2, the J gene TRBJ2-3, with 8 bases fitting TRBD1. The CDR3 is 15 amino acids. After removal of 4 bases from V and 2 bases from J, the junction contained 5 bases not matched to a gene. Per germline, CDR1 SGHTA and CDR2 FQGNSA. The chain's CDR3 is CASSYSGQVTDTQYF. In DNA, the CDR3 is TGTGCCAGCAGCTACTCGGGACAGGTCACAGATACGCAGTATTTT.

V and J are TRBV12-3 or TRBV12-4 and TRBJ2-1; D is possibly TRBD2 (5 bases). The germline V and J ends were trimmed by 3 bases and 8 bases, with 5 bases remaining between them. This CDR3 is 11 amino acids long. The CDR3 region has the DNA TGTGCCAGCAGTTTGGAGGATGAGCAGTTCTTC. Its protein product is CASSLEDEQFF.

For this clonotype: Germline is not matched at one junction end, which may reflect a read error. This sequence joins TRBV7-9 and TRBJ1-1; no reliable D call. CDR1 is SEHNR and CDR2 is FQNEAQ in the germline V gene (reference sequence). The CDR3 spans 12 residues. The CDR3 nucleotides read TGTGTCAGCAGCTTAAAGTCGACTGAAGCTTTCTTT. Encoded protein: CVSSLKSTEAFF.

This clonotype was counted between two and nine times. The chain recombines TRBV20-1 with TRBJ1-1, with D perhaps TRBD1 (6 bases). This CDR3 region has 14 residues. Per germline, CDR1 DFQATT and CDR2 SNEGSKA (reference sequence). V lost 5 bases and J lost 0, with 13 bases in between. CDR3 protein: CSAPLDSMNTEAFF. The CDR3 DNA reads TGCAGTGCTCCGCTGGACAGTATGAACACTGAAGCTTTCTTT.

The chain joins TRBV30 to TRBJ1-2, with D hard to call. This CDR3 is built from 17 residues. The V gene's germline CDR1 is GTSNPN and CDR2 SVGIG (reference sequence). The germline V and J ends were trimmed by 0 bases and 0 bases, with 17 bases remaining between them. CDR3 sequence reads: CAWSVQRGGIPNYGYTF. DNA for the CDR3: TGTGCCTGGAGTGTACAGCGAGGAGGGATCCCTAACTATGGCTACACCTTC.

V usage is TRBV30 and J usage is TRBJ2-1; 7 bases agree with TRBD1. The CDR3 contains 13 residues. Trimming cost V 0 bases and J 15 bases; bases outside gene matches: 11. Per germline, CDR1 GTSNPN and CDR2 SVGIG (reference sequence). The CDR3 nucleotides read TGTGCCTGGAGTGTACTCGGCAGGGGGTCGAGGTTCTTC. Amino acid sequence: CAWSVLGRGSRFF.

A few counts support this clonotype. The V call is TRBV7-2, the J call TRBJ1-4, with 7 bases lining up with TRBD1. Looked up from germline, CDR1 is SGHTA and CDR2 is FQGNSA. The CDR3 runs 17 residues. The V gene end was trimmed by 1 base and the J gene end by 5 bases; junction bases not matched to a gene: 10. CDR3: CASSLGRGGQINEKLFF. CDR3 in DNA: TGTGCCAGCAGCTTAGGTCGGGGGGGACAGATCAATGAAAAACTGTTTTTT.

This clonotype was observed a few times. The chain recombines TRBV3-1 with TRBJ1-3; unclear D gene. V was trimmed by 1 base and J by 8 bases, leaving 9 bases between them. Germline CDR1 is LGHDT and CDR2 is YNNKEL (reference sequence). This CDR3 comprises 13 residues. In nucleotides, the CDR3 is TGTGCCAGCAGCCAAGGACTGGATTACACCATATATTTT. Its translation: CASSQGLDYTIYF. Variable domain in full (rest from reference TRBV3-1 and TRBJ1-3): DTAVSQTPKYLVTQMGNDKSIKCEQNLGHDTMYWYKQDSKKFLKIMFSYNNKELIINETVPNRFSPKSPDKAHLNLHINSLELGDSAVYFCASSQGLDYTIYFGEGSWLTVV.